This T cell receptor beta chain appears in the sequencing data of a study of OX40 agonist ivuxolimab in advanced cancers. Study information: Dose-escalation subjects each had hepatocellular carcinoma, melanoma, renal cell or head and neck cancer. Three patients, one with hepatocellular carcinoma and two with cutaneous melanoma, achieved partial responses. Broader study findings: Researchers report that CD8+ T cells had, on average, more expanded clones than CD4+.

This table comes from immunoSEQ multiplex PCR, and its TCRdb copy is limited to in-frame clones, with some not included. This table holds about 84,000 clones, around 94% found once. V gave up 5 bases and J gave up 5 bases; unmatched junction bases: 15. There are 16 residues in the CDR3. The V gene's germline CDR1 is SGHNT and CDR2 YENEEA. On this clone itself: What it recognizes is unknown.

The chain couples TRBV11-3 to TRBJ2-7; 7 positions agree with TRBD2. The clonotype was recovered from an adult with an advanced solid tumor such as melanoma, head and neck, liver or kidney cancer. Specimen: CD4+ or CD8+ T cells sorted from blood, collected in a trial of the OX40 agonist ivuxolimab. The CDR3 nucleotides read TGTGCCAGCAGCCCCCTCACGGGAGGCCTGGGGAACGAGCAGTACTTC. This translates into CASSPLTGGLGNEQYF.